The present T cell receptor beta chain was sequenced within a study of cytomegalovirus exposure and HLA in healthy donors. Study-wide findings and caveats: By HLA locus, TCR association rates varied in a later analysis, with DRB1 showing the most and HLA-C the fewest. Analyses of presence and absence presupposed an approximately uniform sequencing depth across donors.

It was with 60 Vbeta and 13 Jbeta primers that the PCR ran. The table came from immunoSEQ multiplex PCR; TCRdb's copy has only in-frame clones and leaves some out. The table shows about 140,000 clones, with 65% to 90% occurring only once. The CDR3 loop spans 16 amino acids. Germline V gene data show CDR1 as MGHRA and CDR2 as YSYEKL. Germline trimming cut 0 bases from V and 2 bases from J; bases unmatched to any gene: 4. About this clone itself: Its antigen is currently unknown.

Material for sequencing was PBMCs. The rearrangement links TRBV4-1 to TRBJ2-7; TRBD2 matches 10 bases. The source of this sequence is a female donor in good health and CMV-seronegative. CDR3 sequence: CASSQDLLAGPYEQYF. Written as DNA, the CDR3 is TGCGCCAGCAGCCAAGATCTACTAGCGGGGCCCTACGAGCAGTACTTC.